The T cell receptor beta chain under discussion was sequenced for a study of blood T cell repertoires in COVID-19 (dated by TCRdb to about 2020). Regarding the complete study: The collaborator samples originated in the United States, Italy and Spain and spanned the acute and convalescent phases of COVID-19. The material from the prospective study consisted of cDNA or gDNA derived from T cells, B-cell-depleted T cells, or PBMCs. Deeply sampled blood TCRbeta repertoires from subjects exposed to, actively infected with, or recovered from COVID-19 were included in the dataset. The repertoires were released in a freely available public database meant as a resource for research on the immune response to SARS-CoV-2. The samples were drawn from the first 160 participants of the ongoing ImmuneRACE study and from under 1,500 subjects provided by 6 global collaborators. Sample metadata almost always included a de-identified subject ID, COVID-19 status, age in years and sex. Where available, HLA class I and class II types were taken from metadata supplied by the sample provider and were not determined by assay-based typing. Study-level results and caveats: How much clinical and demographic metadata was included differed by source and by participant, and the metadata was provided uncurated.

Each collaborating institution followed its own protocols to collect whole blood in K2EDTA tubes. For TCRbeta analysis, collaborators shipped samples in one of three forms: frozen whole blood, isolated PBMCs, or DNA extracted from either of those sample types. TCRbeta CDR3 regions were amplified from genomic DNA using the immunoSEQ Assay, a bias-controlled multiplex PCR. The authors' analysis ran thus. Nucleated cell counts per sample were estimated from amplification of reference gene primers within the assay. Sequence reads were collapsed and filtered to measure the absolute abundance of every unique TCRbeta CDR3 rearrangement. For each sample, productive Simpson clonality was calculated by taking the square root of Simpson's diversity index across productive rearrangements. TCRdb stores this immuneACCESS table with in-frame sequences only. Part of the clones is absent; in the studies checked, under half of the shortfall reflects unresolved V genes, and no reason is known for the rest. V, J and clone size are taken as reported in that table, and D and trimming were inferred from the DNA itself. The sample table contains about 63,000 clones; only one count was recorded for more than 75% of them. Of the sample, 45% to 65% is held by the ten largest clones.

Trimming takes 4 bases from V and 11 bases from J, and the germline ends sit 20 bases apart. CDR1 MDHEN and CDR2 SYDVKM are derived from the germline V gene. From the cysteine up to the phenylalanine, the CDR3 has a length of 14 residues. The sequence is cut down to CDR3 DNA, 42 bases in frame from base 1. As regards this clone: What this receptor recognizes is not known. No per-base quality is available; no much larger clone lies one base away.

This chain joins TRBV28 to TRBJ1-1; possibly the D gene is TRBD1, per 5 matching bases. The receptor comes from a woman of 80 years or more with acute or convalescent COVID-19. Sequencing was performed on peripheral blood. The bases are TGTGCCAGCAGTTCACCCGGGCCCCCAAGACAGGCTTTCTTT. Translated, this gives CASSSPGPPRQAFF.